This T cell receptor beta chain was observed in a study of T cell responses to AZD1222 COVID-19 vaccine. Profiled with immunoSEQ multiplex PCR; TCRdb holds only in-frame clones, not every one. The table lists 120,000 or so clones, roughly nine tenths of them singletons, with 25% to 35% in the top ten. Germline V gene lookup returns CDR1 LNHDA and CDR2 SQIVND (reference sequence). This CDR3 comprises 15 residues. V was clipped by 6 bases and J by 0 bases, with 11 bases between them. The clonotype comes from an adult in good health. This specimen was peripheral blood, taken on day 0 of AZD1222 vaccination. V is TRBV19 and J is TRBJ1-4; D ambiguous. The CDR3 DNA sequence: TGTGCCAGTAGACCCCAAGCCGCAACTAATGAAAAACTGTTTTTT. Its protein product is CASRPQAATNEKLFF.